Listed here are 10 T cell receptor beta chains from one sample, sequenced in a study of T cells in Graves' hyperthyroidism and ophthalmopathy. Amplification of TCR beta CDR3 regions used RNA as the template. The HTBI primer set drove a first-round RT-PCR of the TCR CDR3. TCRdb analysed the multiplex PCR reads with MiXCR anew, one entry per CDR3 protein. The table shows 650,000 to 700,000 distinct CDR3 sequences, with 17% occurring only once. Sequenced: blood. These receptors all come from a man aged 50-60 years with Graves' hyperthyroidism.

J is TRBJ2-3 and V is TRBV9; TRBD2 matches at 14 bases. CDR3 length equals 17 residues. With 4 bases clipped from V and 6 bases from J, the junction kept 10 bases outside the gene matches. From germline, CDR1 is SGDLS and CDR2 YYNGEE. The CDR3 DNA sequence: TGTGCCAGCAGCACCCGACTAGCGGGAGGGCCGGGGGATACGCAGTATTTT. Translation gives CASSTRLAGGPGDTQYF.

This clonotype was seen more than once but under ten times. The CDR3 spells CASSGRGQNNEKLFF. The CDR3 DNA reads as TGTGCCAGTAGTGGTAGAGGGCAGAATAATGAAAAACTGTTTTTT. The chain carries TRBV19 and TRBJ1-4; D ambiguous. The CDR3 has 15 residues. The V gene's germline CDR1 is LNHDA and CDR2 SQIVND (reference sequence). The V and J ends lost 5 bases and 4 bases respectively, with 14 bases between them.

This clonotype was observed many times. The chain employs TRBV2 and TRBJ1-2, with 8 bases fitting TRBD1. From germline, CDR1 is SNHLY and CDR2 FYNNEI. This CDR3 comprises 14 residues. After removal of 4 bases from V and 3 bases from J, the junction contained 4 bases not matched to a gene. In DNA, the CDR3 is TGTGCCAGCAGTGCGGACAGGGCAGACTATGGCTACACCTTC. It specifies CASSADRADYGYTF.

This clonotype was counted at least ten times. V gene TRBV6-1 combines with J gene TRBJ1-1; perhaps TRBD1 as D (5 bases). The CDR3 consists of 12 residues. CDR1 is MNHNS and CDR2 is SASEGT in the germline V gene. Trimming removed 5 bases at V and 11 bases at J, with 15 bases between. The CDR3 coding sequence is TGTGCCAGCAGTAATGGTAAAGGGGACGCTTTCTTT. It codes for CASSNGKGDAFF.

This clonotype was seen ten or more times. The V gene is TRBV3-1, the J gene TRBJ1-1; unclear D gene. CDR1 is LGHDT and CDR2 is YNNKEL in the germline V gene (reference sequence). The V gene lost 1 base and the J gene lost 6 bases, with 9 bases spanning the gap. The CDR3 has 13 amino acids. CDR3 in amino acids: CASSQVRRAEAFF. As DNA, the CDR3 is TGTGCCAGCAGCCAAGTTCGTAGGGCTGAAGCTTTCTTT.

This clonotype was observed a handful of times. The rearrangement joins TRBV20-1 to TRBJ2-7; D uncertain. The CDR3 is made up of 14 amino acids. Germline-derived CDR1 and CDR2 are DFQATT and SNEGSKA (reference sequence). V lost 5 bases to trimming and J lost 2 bases, with 16 bases between them. The CDR3 protein is CSAEKIGETYEQYF. CDR3 coding DNA: TGCAGTGCTGAGAAGATTGGGGAAACCTACGAGCAGTACTTC.

A remark on this clonotype: An end of the junction differs from the germline gene, which may be a read error. In nucleotides, the CDR3 is TGTGCCAGCAGTTTGAACACAGGGTATTCACCCCCCCACTTT. It translates to CASSLNTGYSPPHF. The chain is built from TRBV28 and TRBJ1-6, with D tentatively TRBD1 (6 bases). There are 14 residues in the CDR3. Germline-derived CDR1 and CDR2 are MDHEN and SYDVKM.

The chain recombines TRBV4-1 with TRBJ1-1, with 10 bases identical to TRBD1. V lost 4 bases and J lost 4; bases outside the gene matches: 6. The CDR3 has 15 residues. The germline CDR1 and CDR2 sequences are MGHRA and YSYEKL. CDR3 nucleotide sequence: TGCGCCAGCAGCCCGGGACAGGGGCCGGGCACTGAAGCTTTCTTT. Translating gives CASSPGQGPGTEAFF.

This clonotype was counted at least ten times. This chain joins TRBV11-2 and TRBJ2-3; D perhaps matches TRBD2 (7 bases). The V end lost 2 bases, the J end lost 0 bases, and 12 bases lay between the germline ends. From germline, CDR1 is SGHAT and CDR2 FQNNGV. The CDR3 loop spans 16 amino acids. The CDR3 DNA reads TGTGCCAGCAGCTTATATCGGGGGGCTAGCACAGATACGCAGTATTTT. Protein product: CASSLYRGASTDTQYF.

With regard to this clonotype: At one of its ends the junction is not consistent with the germline gene, which may arise from a read error. This chain joins TRBV6-9 and TRBJ1-1, with TRBD1 matching 9 bases. In germline, CDR1 is MNHGY, CDR2 SVAAGI. The CDR3 is made up of 15 amino acids. The CDR3 protein is CASSSAGTGTTEAFF. The CDR3 nucleotides read TGTGCCAGCAGTTCCGCCGGGACAGGGACCACTGAAGCCTTCTTT.